These T cell receptor beta chains were read from a single sample in a study of cytomegalovirus exposure and HLA in healthy donors. Libraries were prepared by immunoSEQ multiplex PCR; TCRdb keeps only in-frame clonotypes and omits some of them. The table for this sample gives approximately 92,000 clones. The sample was PBMCs. The receptors come from a woman in her 30s in good health and CMV-seronegative. CDR3s include the opening cysteine and the closing phenylalanine or tryptophan. A D gene is named only where the DNA matches it firmly.

v_call: TRBV5-4; d_call: NA; j_call: TRBJ2-7; cdr3_nt: TGTGCCAGCAGCTCGGACTCAACTACCTACGAGCAGTACTTC; cdr3_aa: CASSSDSTTYEQYF
v_call: TRBV7-9; d_call: NA; j_call: TRBJ1-4; cdr3_nt: TGTGCCAGCAGCGAACACTATAATGAAAAACTGTTTTTT; cdr3_aa: CASSEHYNEKLFF
v_call: TRBV7-8; d_call: TRBD2; j_call: TRBJ2-6; cdr3_nt: TGTGCCAGCAGCTTTTTCCCCTTCGGGGAGGGGTTGGCTGGGGCCAACGTCCTGACTTTC; cdr3_aa: CASSFFPFGEGLAGANVLTF
v_call: TRBV27; d_call: NA; j_call: TRBJ2-7; cdr3_nt: TGTGCCAGCTCCGGGGAAGACAGGTTTATCTCCTACGAGCAGTACTTC; cdr3_aa: CASSGEDRFISYEQYF
v_call: TRBV10-1; d_call: NA; j_call: TRBJ1-1; cdr3_nt: TGCGCCAGCGATACGAGGACTGAAGCTTTCTTT; cdr3_aa: CASDTRTEAFF
v_call: TRBV29-1; d_call: TRBD2; j_call: TRBJ2-5; cdr3_nt: TGCAGCGTTGAGGGACTAGCGTTTCTCCAAGAGACCCAGTACTTC; cdr3_aa: CSVEGLAFLQETQYF
v_call: TRBV5-1; d_call: NA; j_call: TRBJ1-5; cdr3_nt: TGCGCCAGCAGCTTAGAGACAGATCAGCCCCAGCATTTT; cdr3_aa: CASSLETDQPQHF
v_call: TRBV19; d_call: NA; j_call: TRBJ2-5; cdr3_nt: TGTGCCACAACTCAGGGGGGCGAGACCCAGTACTTC; cdr3_aa: CATTQGGETQYF
v_call: TRBV7-3; d_call: NA; j_call: TRBJ1-1; cdr3_nt: TGTGCCAGCAGCCAAGGGGGCACTGAAGCTTTCTTT; cdr3_aa: CASSQGGTEAFF
v_call: TRBV4-1; d_call: NA; j_call: TRBJ1-5; cdr3_nt: TGCGCCAGCAGCCAAGGCCAGGACTACAATCAGCCCCAGCATTTT; cdr3_aa: CASSQGQDYNQPQHF
v_call: TRBV4-2; d_call: NA; j_call: TRBJ1-1; cdr3_nt: TGTGCCAGCAGCCAAGTTTATATGAACACTGAAGCTTTCTTT; cdr3_aa: CASSQVYMNTEAFF
v_call: TRBV7-8; d_call: NA; j_call: TRBJ2-7; cdr3_nt: TGTGCCAGCAGCCCCAGCTCCTACGAGCAGTACTTC; cdr3_aa: CASSPSSYEQYF